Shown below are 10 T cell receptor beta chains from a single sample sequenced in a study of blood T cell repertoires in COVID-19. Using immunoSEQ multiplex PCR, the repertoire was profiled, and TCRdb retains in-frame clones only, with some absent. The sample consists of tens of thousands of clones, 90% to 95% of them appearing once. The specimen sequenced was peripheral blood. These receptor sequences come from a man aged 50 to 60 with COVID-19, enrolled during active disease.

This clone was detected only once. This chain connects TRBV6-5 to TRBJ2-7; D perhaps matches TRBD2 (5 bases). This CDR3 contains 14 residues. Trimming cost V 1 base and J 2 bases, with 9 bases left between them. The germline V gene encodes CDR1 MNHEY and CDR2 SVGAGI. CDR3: CASSYLSGAYEQYF. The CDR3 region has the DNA TGTGCCAGCAGTTACTTGAGCGGCGCCTACGAGCAGTACTTC.

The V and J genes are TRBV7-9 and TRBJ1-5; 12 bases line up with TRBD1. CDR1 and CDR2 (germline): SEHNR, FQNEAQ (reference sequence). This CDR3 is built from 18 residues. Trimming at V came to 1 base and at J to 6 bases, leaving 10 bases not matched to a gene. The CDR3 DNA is TGTGCCAGCAGCTTAGGTGGGGACAGGGGGCGTTATAGTCAGCCCCAGCATTTT. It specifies CASSLGGDRGRYSQPQHF.

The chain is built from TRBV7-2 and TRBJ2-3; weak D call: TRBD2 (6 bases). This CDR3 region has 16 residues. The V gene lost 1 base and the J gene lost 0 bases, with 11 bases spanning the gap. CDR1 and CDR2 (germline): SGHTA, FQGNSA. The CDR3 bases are TGTGCCAGCAGCTTAGGGAGCGGGCAGAGCACAGATACGCAGTATTTT. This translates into CASSLGSGQSTDTQYF. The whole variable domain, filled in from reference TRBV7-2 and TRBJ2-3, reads GAGVSQSPSNKVTEKGKDVELRCDPISGHTALYWYRQSLGQGLEFLIYFQGNSAPDKSGLPSDRFSAERTGGSVSTLTIQRTQQEDSAVYLCASSLGSGQSTDTQYFGPGTRLTVL.

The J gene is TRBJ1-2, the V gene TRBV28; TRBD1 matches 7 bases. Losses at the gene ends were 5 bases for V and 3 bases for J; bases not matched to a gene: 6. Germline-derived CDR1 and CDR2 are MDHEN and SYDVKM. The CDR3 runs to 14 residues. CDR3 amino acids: CASSPGQTYYGYTF. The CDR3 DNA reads TGTGCCAGCAGTCCGGGACAGACTTACTATGGCTACACCTTC.

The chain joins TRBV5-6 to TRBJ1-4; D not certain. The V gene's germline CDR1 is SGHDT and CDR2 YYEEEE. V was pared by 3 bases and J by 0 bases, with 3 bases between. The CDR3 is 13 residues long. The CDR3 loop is CASSSTTNEKLFF. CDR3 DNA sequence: TGTGCCAGCAGCTCCACAACTAATGAAAAACTGTTTTTT.

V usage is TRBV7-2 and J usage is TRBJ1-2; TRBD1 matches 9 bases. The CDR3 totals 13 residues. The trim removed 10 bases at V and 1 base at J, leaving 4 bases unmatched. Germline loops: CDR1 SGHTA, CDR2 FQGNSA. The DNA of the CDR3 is TGTGCCACCGGACAGGGGATTAACTATGGCTACACCTTC. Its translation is CATGQGINYGYTF.

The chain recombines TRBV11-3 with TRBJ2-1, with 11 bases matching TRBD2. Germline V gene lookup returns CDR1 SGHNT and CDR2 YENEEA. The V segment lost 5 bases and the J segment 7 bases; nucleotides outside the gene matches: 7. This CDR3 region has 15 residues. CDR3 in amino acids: CASSTTSGSRNEQFF. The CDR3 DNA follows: TGTGCCAGCAGCACCACTAGCGGGAGTCGAAATGAGCAGTTCTTC.

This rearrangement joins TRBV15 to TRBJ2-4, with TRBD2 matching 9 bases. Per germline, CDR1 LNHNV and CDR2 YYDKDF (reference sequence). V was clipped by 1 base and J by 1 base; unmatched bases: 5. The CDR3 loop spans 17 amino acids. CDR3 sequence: CATSRGAGGLAKNIQYF. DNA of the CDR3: TGTGCCACCAGCAGAGGAGCGGGGGGCTTGGCCAAAAACATTCAGTACTTC.

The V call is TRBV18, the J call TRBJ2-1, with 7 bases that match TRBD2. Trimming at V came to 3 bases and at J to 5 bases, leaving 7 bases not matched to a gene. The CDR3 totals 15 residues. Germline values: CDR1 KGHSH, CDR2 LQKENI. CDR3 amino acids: CASSPFSGSDNEQFF. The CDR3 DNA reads TGTGCCAGCTCACCCTTTAGCGGGTCCGACAATGAGCAGTTCTTC.

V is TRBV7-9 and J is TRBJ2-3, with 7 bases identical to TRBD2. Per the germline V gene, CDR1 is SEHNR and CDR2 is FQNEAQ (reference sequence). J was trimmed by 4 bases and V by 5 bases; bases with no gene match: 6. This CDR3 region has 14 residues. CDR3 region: CASSQGGSSDTQYF. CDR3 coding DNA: TGTGCCAGCAGCCAGGGCGGGAGTTCAGATACGCAGTATTTT.